This T cell receptor (beta chain) was retrieved from a study of spatial heterogeneity in lung cancer. Study context: Each distinct TCR and UMI combination averaged more than ten appearances in raw reads.

This clonotype was counted many times. The germline CDR1 and CDR2 sequences are SQVTM and ANQGSEA. The CDR3 covers 13 residues. Trimming removed 8 bases from V and 4 bases from J, with 14 bases in between. TCR cDNA molecules each had a unique molecular identifier. TCRdb re-analysed the 5' RACE reads in MiXCR, keeping a single row per CDR3 protein. This table has about 11,000 distinct CDR3 sequences, around 3.7% appearing once. Specified time point: sample taken at primary tumor resection. The authors sequenced whole RNA from tumor, nontumor lung or frozen PBMC without sorting. Samples were donated by 72 untreated early-stage non-small cell lung cancer patients.

The chain couples TRBV29-1 to TRBJ2-2; the D gene is possibly TRBD1 (6 bases). The sequence came from a male donor with early-stage non-small cell lung cancer. The sample in question was normal lung tissue next to the tumor, obtained at surgery. CDR3 in DNA: TGCAGCTCCATGGGGGCTGGCACCGGGGAGCTGTTTTTT. This sequence encodes CSSMGAGTGELFF.